Each of the 13 T cell receptor beta chains below was sequenced from the same sample in a study of blood T cell repertoires in COVID-19. Method: immunoSEQ multiplex PCR; TCRdb's copy keeps in-frame clones and lacks some. The sample lists 110,000 or so clones, roughly 88% seen once, with roughly 8.4% in the top ten. Sequencing used peripheral blood. The receptors were sampled from a woman between 65 and 79 years old who had recovered from COVID-19.

The rearrangement uses TRBV6-2 or TRBV6-3 and TRBJ2-7; TRBD1 aligns across 8 bases. Per germline, CDR1 MNHEY and CDR2 SVGEGT. Trimming took 5 bases from V and 4 from J; bases not matched to a gene: 1. This CDR3 region has 12 residues. The CDR3 here is CASSQGAYEQYF. For the CDR3, the DNA is TGTGCCAGCAGTCAGGGGGCGTACGAGCAGTACTTC.

This clone is a singleton in its sample. V usage is TRBV18 and J usage is TRBJ1-2; no clear D. V lost 3 bases to trimming and J lost 4 bases, with 15 bases between them. The CDR3 totals 15 residues. Germline CDR1 KGHSH, CDR2 LQKENI. In DNA, the CDR3 is TGTGCCAGCTCACCGGGCGTGGGCGCAGGCTATGGCTACACCTTC. Residues: CASSPGVGAGYGYTF. The whole variable domain, filled in from reference TRBV18 and TRBJ1-2, reads NAGVMQNPRHLVRRRGQEARLRCSPMKGHSHVYWYRQLPEEGLKFMVYLQKENIIDESGMPKERFSAEFPKEGPSILRIQQVVRGDSAAYFCASSPGVGAGYGYTFGSGTRLTVV.

A few counts support this clone. The CDR3 protein is CASSEVDRVNYGYTF. The CDR3 DNA is TGTGCCAGCAGTGAAGTGGACAGGGTTAACTATGGCTACACCTTC. The chain is built from TRBV2 and TRBJ1-2; 8 nucleotides agree with TRBD1. V shed 1 base, J shed 1 base, and the junction held 2 bases outside the gene matches. The CDR3 totals 15 residues. From germline, CDR1 is SNHLY and CDR2 FYNNEI.

V gene TRBV19 combines with J gene TRBJ1-5; D uncertain. This CDR3 has 17 residues. CDR1 and CDR2 from the germline V gene are LNHDA and SQIVND (reference sequence). Trimming left V 3 bases short and J 4 bases short, with 19 bases between. This CDR3 reads CASSMSLAAGRNQPQHF. CDR3 coding DNA: TGTGCCAGTAGTATGTCCCTCGCGGCGGGGAGGAATCAGCCCCAGCATTTT.

V usage is TRBV5-4 and J usage is TRBJ2-7; 8 nucleotides agree with TRBD1. Germline loops: CDR1 SGHNT, CDR2 YYREEE (reference sequence). There are 13 residues in the CDR3. The V segment lost 2 bases and the J segment 3 bases; nucleotides outside the gene matches: 1. The CDR3 sequence: CASSLTGGYEQYF. CDR3 nucleotide sequence: TGTGCCAGCAGCTTAACAGGGGGCTACGAGCAGTACTTC.

V is TRBV9 and J is TRBJ2-5; D perhaps matches TRBD2 (6 bases). The CDR3 contains 16 residues. Germline V gene data show CDR1 as SGDLS and CDR2 as YYNGEE. The V gene lost 0 bases and the J gene lost 2 bases, with 14 bases spanning the gap. The CDR3 here is CASSVAEAGSQETQYF. The CDR3 nucleotides read TGTGCCAGCAGCGTAGCTGAGGCGGGGTCACAAGAGACCCAGTACTTC.

V is TRBV6-2 or TRBV6-3 and J is TRBJ2-4; D is ambiguous. Germline V lookup: CDR1 MNHEY, CDR2 SVGEGT. The CDR3 consists of 15 residues. Trimming stripped 2 bases from V and 0 bases from J, with 8 bases between. This chain's CDR3 is CASSYGTLAKNIQYF. The CDR3, as DNA: TGTGCCAGCAGTTACGGTACTCTAGCCAAAAACATTCAGTACTTC.

The chain is built from TRBV28 and TRBJ1-6; D is possibly TRBD1 (6 bases). V was shortened by 6 bases and J by 9 bases, with 18 bases between the two germline ends. Germline-derived CDR1 and CDR2 are MDHEN and SYDVKM. This CDR3 has 15 amino acids. The CDR3 protein is CASSLGGAAGSPLHF. The CDR3 coding sequence is TGTGCCAGCAGCTTGGGGGGGGCCGCGGGTTCACCCCTCCACTTT. Combining the CDR3 with reference TRBV28 and TRBJ1-6 gives the whole variable domain DVKVTQSSRYLVKRTGEKVFLECVQDMDHENMFWYRQDPGLGLRLIYFSYDVKMKEKGDIPEGYSVSREKKERFSLILESASTNQTSMYLCASSLGGAAGSPLHFGNGTRLTVT.

V and J are TRBV9 and TRBJ2-2, with a possible D match to TRBD2 (6 bases). Looked up from germline, CDR1 is SGDLS and CDR2 is YYNGEE. CDR3 length equals 16 residues. V was cut by 3 bases and J by 1 base, with 13 bases left in between. CDR3 loop: CASSEPGRGNTGELFF. CDR3 nucleotide sequence: TGTGCCAGCAGCGAGCCGGGGCGGGGGAACACCGGGGAGCTGTTTTTT.

The genes are TRBV3-1 (or the pseudogene TRBV3-2) and TRBJ1-4; possible D gene TRBD1, 6 bases. Germline CDR1 LGHDT, CDR2 YNNKEL (reference sequence). This CDR3 spans 12 amino acids. V lost 4 bases to trimming and J lost 12 bases, with 12 bases between them. The CDR3 bases are TGTGCCAGCAGCCCCGACAGGAGTGAACTGTTTTTT. This codes for CASSPDRSELFF.

The chain employs TRBV28 and TRBJ2-1, with 10 bases identical to TRBD1. The trim removed 6 bases at V and 14 bases at J, leaving 13 bases unmatched. The CDR3 is made up of 14 amino acids. Germline assignment: CDR1 MDHEN and CDR2 SYDVKM. In nucleotides, the CDR3 is TGTGCCAGCAGGGGACAGGGGAGCCTACTAAGGGAGTTCTTC. It specifies CASRGQGSLLREFF.

The CDR3 region is CATKLGGLDTEAFF. In DNA, the CDR3 is TGTGCCACAAAGTTGGGGGGGCTTGACACTGAAGCTTTCTTT. The rearrangement links TRBV19 to TRBJ1-1, with a weak D call TRBD1 (6 bases). The germline V gene encodes CDR1 LNHDA and CDR2 SQIVND (reference sequence). Trimming removed 10 bases from V and 3 bases from J, with 18 bases in between. There are 14 residues in the CDR3.

This chain links TRBV15 with TRBJ2-3; weak D call: TRBD2 (6 bases). V lost 5 bases, J lost 6 bases, and 12 bases lay in between. Germline-derived CDR1 and CDR2 are LNHNV and YYDKDF (reference sequence). The CDR3 contains 13 residues. The CDR3 here is CATSPIAGDTQYF. DNA of the CDR3: TGTGCCACCAGCCCCATTGCGGGGGATACGCAGTATTTT.